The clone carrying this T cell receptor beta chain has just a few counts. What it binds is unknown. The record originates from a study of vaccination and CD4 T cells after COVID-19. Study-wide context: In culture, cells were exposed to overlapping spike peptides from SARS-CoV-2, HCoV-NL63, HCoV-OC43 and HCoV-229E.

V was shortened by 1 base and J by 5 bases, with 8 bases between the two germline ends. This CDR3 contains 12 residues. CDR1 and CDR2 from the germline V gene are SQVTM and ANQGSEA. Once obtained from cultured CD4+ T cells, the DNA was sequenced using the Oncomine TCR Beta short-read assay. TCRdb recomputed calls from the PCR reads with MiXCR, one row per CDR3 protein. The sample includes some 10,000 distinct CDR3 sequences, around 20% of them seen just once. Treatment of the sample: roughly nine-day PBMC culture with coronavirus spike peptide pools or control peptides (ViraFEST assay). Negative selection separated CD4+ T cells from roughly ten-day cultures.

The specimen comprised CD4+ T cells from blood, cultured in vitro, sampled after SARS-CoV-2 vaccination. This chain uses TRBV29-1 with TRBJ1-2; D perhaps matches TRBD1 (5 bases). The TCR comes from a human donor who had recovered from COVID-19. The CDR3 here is CSVEGTPYGYTF. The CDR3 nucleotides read TGCAGCGTTGAAGGGACACCTTATGGCTACACCTTC.